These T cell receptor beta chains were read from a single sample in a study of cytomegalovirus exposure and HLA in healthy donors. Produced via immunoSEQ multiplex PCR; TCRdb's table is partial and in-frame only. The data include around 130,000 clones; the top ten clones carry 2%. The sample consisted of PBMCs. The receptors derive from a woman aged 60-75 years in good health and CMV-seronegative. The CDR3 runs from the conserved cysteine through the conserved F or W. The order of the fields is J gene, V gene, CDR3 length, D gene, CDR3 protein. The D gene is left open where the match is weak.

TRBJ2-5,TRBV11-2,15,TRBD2,CASSSRLAGVETQYF
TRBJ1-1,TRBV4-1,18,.,CASSQDRRLWLPNTEAFF
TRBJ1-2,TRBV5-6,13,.,CASSLSLPYGYTF
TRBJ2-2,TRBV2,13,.,CASSNSNTGELFF
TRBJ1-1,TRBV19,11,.,CASSRRDEAFF
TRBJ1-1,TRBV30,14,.,CAWSPGILGTEAFF
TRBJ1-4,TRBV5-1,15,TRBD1,CASSFGQGLYEKLFF
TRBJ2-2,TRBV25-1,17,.,CASSVQGPTPNTGELFF
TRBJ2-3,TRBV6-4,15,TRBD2,CASRPTAGGTDTQYF
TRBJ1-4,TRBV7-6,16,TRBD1,CASSYRRTGRGEKLFF
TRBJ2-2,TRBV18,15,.,CASSLTGQSTGELFF
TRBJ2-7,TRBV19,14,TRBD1,CASSVQGASYEQYF
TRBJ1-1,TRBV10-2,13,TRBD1,CASSTTGGTEAFF
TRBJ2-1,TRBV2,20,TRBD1,CASSLPRGQGEQVSTMRQFF
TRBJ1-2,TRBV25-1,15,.,CASTEGGSLSYGYTF
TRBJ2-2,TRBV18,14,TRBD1,CASSRTGGAGELFF
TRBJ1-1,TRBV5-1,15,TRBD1,CASSLRGQRNTEAFF
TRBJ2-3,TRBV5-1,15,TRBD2,CASSQTLLAGDTQYF
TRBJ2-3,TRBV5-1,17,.,CASSLGPGGASADTQYF
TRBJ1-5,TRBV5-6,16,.,CASSWGGGVGNQPQHF
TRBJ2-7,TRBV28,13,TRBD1,CASSRQGSYEQYF
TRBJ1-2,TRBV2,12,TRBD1,CARPGQGDGYTF
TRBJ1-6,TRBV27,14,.,CASSYRAKTAPLHF
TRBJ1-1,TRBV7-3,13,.,CASSYDRNTEAFF
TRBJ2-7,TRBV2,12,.,CASTGGGLEQYF
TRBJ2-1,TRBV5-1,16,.,CASSLAGVVYGNEQFF
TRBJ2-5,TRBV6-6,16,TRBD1,CASSYLSGGQGETQYF
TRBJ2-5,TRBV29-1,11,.,CSVDVVGTQYF
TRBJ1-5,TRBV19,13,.,CASSNRFNQPQHF
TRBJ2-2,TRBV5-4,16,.,CASSRSDRRNTGELFF
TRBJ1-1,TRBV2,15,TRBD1,CASSEPGTGRTEAFF
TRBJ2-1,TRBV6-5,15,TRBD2,CASRTLAGISNEQFF
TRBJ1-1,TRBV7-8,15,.,CASSLIAGGVTEAFF